This T cell receptor beta chain is from a study of T cell repertoires in cytomegalovirus infection (dated by TCRdb to between 2018 and 2021). With respect to the entire study: Recently identified HLA-C-restricted CMV epitopes, whose presentation resists viral immunomodulation, were targeted by peptide stimulations together with well-studied HLA-B-restricted epitopes. The HLA type of each donor mattered for the analysis, because public TCR beta signatures pointed to carriage of CMV infection along with the matching HLA type. Broad study findings and their caveats: The ex vivo response was dominated by HLA-C-restricted CMV-specific TCR beta clonotypes, which also provided the single most frequent clonotype in two of eight donors. In both this cohort and an independent roughly 350-donor cohort, the cumulative frequency of public TCR beta family members distinguished carriers of CMV infection plus the relevant HLA type.

Points on this clonotype: Its cognate antigen has yet to be identified. No much larger clone exists at a distance of one base, and base qualities are not known.

Sequencing was performed on an Illumina HiSeq 1500. Using fastp at Q25 and MiXCR, TCRdb reprocessed the public reads and kept productive beta chains. Each CDR3 protein appears once, grouped with its most common genes and DNA. The sample includes about 500,000 distinct CDR3 sequences, with about 33% observed a single time. The ten largest clones represent 15% to 20% of the sample. The CDR3 runs 17 residues from the cysteine to the phenylalanine. This entry keeps only the CDR3 DNA: 51 bases, framed from base 1. V ends up 5 bases short and J 5 bases short, with an unmatched junction base count of 13. CDR1 and CDR2 were assigned from the germline V gene (reference sequence) as MNHEY and SMNVEV. In light of the paper, this sample's treatment or condition label describes: in vitro stimulation with specific CMV peptide epitopes to enrich CMV-specific T cells.

The V and J genes are TRBV27 and TRBJ2-2, and TRBD2 aligns with 8 junction nucleotides. The clonotype originates from a human donor in good health (CMV status not recorded). Some clones in this sample may be carry-over from other donors' samples. The material was cultured PBMCs, obtained from culture after CMV antigen stimulation. In nucleotides, the sequence is TGTGCCAGCAGTCGTACCCCGGGGGGGGGCGGGACCGGGGAGCTGTTTTTT. It translates to CASSRTPGGGGTGELFF.